This record looks at one T cell receptor (beta chain) sequence and its context. Sequencing was performed with immunoSEQ multiplex PCR; in TCRdb, only in-frame clones are kept and a portion is missing. Seen here are about 45,000 clones, 80% to 90% observed once, and the top ten hold 40% to 55%. Trimming took 1 base from V and 4 from J; bases not matched to a gene: 5. CDR3 length: 16 amino acids. Per germline, CDR1 SGHAT and CDR2 FQNNGV. These data originate in a study of blood T cell repertoires in COVID-19. Material for sequencing was peripheral blood. The chain employs TRBV11-2 and TRBJ2-3; 10 positions agree with TRBD2. The receptor comes from a human donor in a cohort sampled during active COVID-19. CDR3 nucleotides: TGTGCCAGCAGCTTAGGGTCTAGCGGGGGTTCAGATACGCAGTATTTT. As protein: CASSLGSSGGSDTQYF.